Sequencing of this TCR beta chain was carried out in a study of CD8 T cells in Susac syndrome. Treatment-naive patients with stable or active relapsing-remitting disease were the multiple sclerosis controls. The RNA, roughly 0.5 to 1 ug, was put through reverse transcription using random hexamers. Amplification of TCR beta CDR3 by immunoSEQ multiplex PCR spanned 54 Vbeta and 13 Jbeta. TCRdb re-called the immunoSEQ multiplex PCR reads with MiXCR, one entry per CDR3 protein. The sample records about 300,000 distinct CDR3 sequences, roughly 90% being singletons. V was pared by 4 bases and J by 10 bases, with 13 bases between. This CDR3 spans 11 amino acids. CDR1 and CDR2 (germline): GTSNPN, SVGIG (reference sequence).

The genes are TRBV30 and TRBJ1-1; D gene ambiguous. Input material: CD8+ T cells from PBMCs. The sequence derives from a human donor with multiple sclerosis. The CDR3 DNA follows: TGTGCCTGGACGGTGGGAATTCGAGCTTTCTTT. Translating gives CAWTVGIRAFF.